The present T cell receptor beta chain was sequenced within a study of cytomegalovirus exposure and HLA in healthy donors. PCR primers comprised 60 Vbeta and 13 Jbeta primers. Using immunoSEQ multiplex PCR, the repertoire was profiled, and TCRdb retains in-frame clones only, with some absent. The sample includes about 110,000 clones, around three quarters seen only once; the top ten take 3.1%. Germline CDR1 and CDR2: LNHDA and SQIVND (reference sequence). V was cut by 0 bases and J by 7 bases, with 13 bases left in between. The CDR3 extends over 15 amino acids. This clone was detected only a few times.

This sequence was found in a woman between 40 and 55 years old in good health and CMV-seronegative. Sequencing used PBMCs. The chain joins TRBV19 to TRBJ2-4; D is possibly TRBD2 (6 bases). As DNA, the CDR3 is TGTGCCAGTAGTATAGATTTGCTAGCGATTAACATTCAGTACTTC. It codes for CASSIDLLAINIQYF.